This is a list of T cell receptor beta chains from one sample in a study of OX40 agonist ivuxolimab in advanced cancers. TCRdb keeps only in-frame clones here, not all; method: immunoSEQ multiplex PCR. The sample shows tens of thousands of clones, over 70% of them seen only once. The sample was CD4+ or CD8+ T cells sorted from blood, taken in a trial of the OX40 agonist ivuxolimab. These receptors all stem from an adult with an advanced solid tumor such as melanoma, head and neck, liver or kidney cancer. CDR3s include the opening cysteine and the closing phenylalanine or tryptophan. The D gene is left open where the match is weak. The size of a clone is reported for some rows only, either as once, few or many, or as a class for expanded clones.

D	V	size	J	CDR3	DNA
-	TRBV5-4	-	TRBJ1-3	CASSRGTGGRDTIYF	TGTGCCAGCAGCAGGGGGACCGGCGGCCGGGACACCATATATTTT
TRBD2	TRBV4-3	-	TRBJ2-1	CASSRSGGHNEQFF	TGCGCCAGCAGCCGGTCGGGGGGTCACAATGAGCAGTTCTTC
TRBD2	TRBV19	-	TRBJ2-3	CATLGTSGDLTQYF	TGTGCCACCTTGGGGACTAGCGGGGACCTGACGCAGTATTTT
TRBD1	TRBV5-4	-	TRBJ2-6	CASSLLRTGTSGANVLTF	TGTGCCAGCAGCTTGCTTAGGACAGGGACTTCTGGGGCCAACGTCCTGACTTTC
-	TRBV7-9	-	TRBJ1-5	CASSPRGGGNQPQHF	TGTGCCAGCAGCCCCCGAGGGGGGGGAAATCAGCCCCAGCATTTT
-	TRBV7-2	-	TRBJ2-3	CASSLYGDLVANTQYF	TGTGCCAGCAGCTTATATGGAGATTTAGTGGCAAATACGCAGTATTTT
-	TRBV30	once	TRBJ1-2	CAWERGVYRAGRYGYTF	TGTGCCTGGGAAAGGGGGGTATACAGGGCCGGACGATATGGCTACACCTTC
TRBD2	TRBV7-2	once	TRBJ2-3	CASSRNSGRTDTQYF	TGTGCCAGCAGCCGCAATAGCGGGAGAACAGATACGCAGTATTTT
-	TRBV4-1	-	TRBJ1-1	CASSQDWYGENTEAFF	TGCGCCAGCAGCCAAGATTGGTACGGCGAGAACACTGAAGCTTTCTTT
-	TRBV11-2	-	TRBJ1-2	CASSLHGEGYTF	TGTGCCAGCAGCTTACATGGCGAGGGTTACACCTTC
TRBD1	TRBV5-4	once	TRBJ2-5	CASRPGTGVWEETQYF	TGTGCCAGCAGACCCGGGACAGGGGTTTGGGAAGAGACCCAGTACTTC
TRBD1	TRBV5-1	-	TRBJ1-2	CASSVSPGGGYTF	TGCGCCAGCAGCGTATCCCCAGGGGGTGGCTACACCTTC
-	TRBV9	many	TRBJ1-5	CASSVTGRQPQHF	TGTGCCAGCAGCGTAACCGGACGGCAGCCCCAGCATTTT
-	TRBV29-1	once	TRBJ1-1	CSVEDLGRTNTEAFF	TGCAGCGTTGAAGACCTGGGACGGACGAACACTGAAGCTTTCTTT
TRBD2	TRBV30	-	TRBJ2-3	CAYSRGLAGEGSTQYF	TGTGCCTATTCAAGAGGATTAGCGGGAGAGGGAAGTACGCAGTATTTT
TRBD2	TRBV7-9	-	TRBJ2-3	CASAGGPDTQYF	TGTGCCAGTGCGGGGGGCCCAGATACGCAGTATTTT
-	TRBV9	-	TRBJ2-1	CASSADGTYNEQFF	TGTGCCAGCAGCGCTGACGGAACCTACAATGAGCAGTTCTTC
TRBD2	TRBV5-1	-	TRBJ2-5	CASSPGLAGGTTQETQYF	TGCGCCAGCAGCCCGGGACTAGCGGGGGGGACGACACAAGAGACCCAGTACTTC
-	TRBV6-5	-	TRBJ2-7	CASSLGGVLYEQYF	TGTGCCAGCTCCTTAGGAGGGGTCCTCTACGAGCAGTACTTC
-	TRBV5-5	-	TRBJ1-2	CASIALVGTRHGYTF	TGTGCCAGCATCGCCCTAGTCGGGACAAGGCATGGCTACACCTTC
-	TRBV6-6	-	TRBJ1-2	CASRLRREANYGYTF	TGTGCCAGCAGGCTACGACGGGAAGCTAACTATGGCTACACCTTC
-	TRBV19	-	TRBJ1-1	CASSIAGQVNTEAFF	TGTGCCAGTAGTATAGCGGGGCAGGTGAACACTGAAGCTTTCTTT
-	TRBV19	-	TRBJ2-3	CASSMRGRGREDTQYF	TGTGCCAGTAGTATGAGGGGCAGGGGCCGCGAAGATACGCAGTATTTT
-	TRBV5-1	-	TRBJ1-1	CASSLAAPAAEAFF	TGCGCCAGCAGCTTGGCCGCTCCTGCAGCTGAAGCTTTCTTT
TRBD1	TRBV28	-	TRBJ1-5	CASREGQGFSNQPQHF	TGTGCCAGCAGAGAAGGACAGGGCTTTAGCAATCAGCCCCAGCATTTT
-	TRBV7-9	-	TRBJ1-4	CASTPTNAGLGLFF	TGTGCCAGCACCCCTACCAACGCGGGTTTGGGTCTGTTTTTT
-	TRBV28	medium-sized	TRBJ2-7	CAVGGQGSHEQYF	TGTGCCGTTGGGGGGCAGGGGTCCCACGAGCAGTACTTC
-	TRBV5-1	-	TRBJ1-4	CASSLGGASNEKLFF	TGCGCCAGCAGCTTGGGCGGGGCATCAAATGAAAAACTGTTTTTT
-	TRBV6-5	-	TRBJ1-3	CASSHRAISGNTIYF	TGTGCCAGCAGTCACCGGGCCATCTCTGGAAACACCATATATTTT
-	TRBV6-6	few	TRBJ1-1	CASSYSKNTEAFF	TGTGCCAGCAGTTACTCTAAGAACACTGAAGCTTTCTTT
-	TRBV11-2	once	TRBJ2-3	CASSLTGLTPDTQYF	TGTGCCAGCAGCCTTACGGGGCTTACCCCAGATACGCAGTATTTT
-	TRBV14	-	TRBJ1-5	CASSQPQINQPQHF	TGTGCCAGCAGCCAACCTCAGATAAATCAGCCCCAGCATTTT
TRBD1	TRBV11-2	-	TRBJ1-1	CASSSDRDGEAFF	TGTGCCAGCAGCTCGGACAGGGATGGTGAAGCTTTCTTT
TRBD1	TRBV27	few	TRBJ1-2	CASSPSRDRTLYGYTF	TGTGCCAGCAGTCCCTCCCGGGACAGGACCCTCTATGGCTACACCTTC
-	TRBV5-1	-	TRBJ2-7	CASSVTGAYEQYF	TGCGCCAGCAGCGTGACAGGAGCCTACGAGCAGTACTTC
TRBD1	TRBV13	-	TRBJ1-1	CASSLGGPGQGHTEAFF	TGTGCCAGCAGCTTAGGGGGCCCGGGACAGGGCCACACTGAAGCTTTCTTT
-	TRBV5-1	-	TRBJ1-2	CASSLAGDPNYGYTF	TGCGCCAGCAGCTTGGCTGGAGATCCTAACTATGGCTACACCTTC
-	TRBV28	-	TRBJ2-7	CASRSRYIRTYEQYF	TGTGCCAGCAGGTCACGGTATATTCGAACCTACGAGCAGTACTTC
-	TRBV6-1	-	TRBJ2-7	CASSWTAPYEQYF	TGTGCCAGCAGTTGGACAGCTCCCTACGAGCAGTACTTC
-	TRBV11-2	-	TRBJ2-1	CASSLDPAGREQFF	TGTGCCAGCAGCTTAGATCCGGCGGGACGTGAGCAGTTCTTC
-	TRBV28	-	TRBJ2-3	CATAGNTDTQYF	TGTGCCACCGCGGGGAACACAGATACGCAGTATTTT
TRBD2	TRBV2	-	TRBJ2-7	CASSGAGAYEQYF	TGTGCCAGCAGTGGGGCGGGGGCCTACGAGCAGTACTTC
-	TRBV5-1	-	TRBJ2-7	CASSRTLGPRSGEQYF	TGCGCCAGCAGCCGAACCCTTGGGCCGAGATCAGGCGAGCAGTACTTC
TRBD1	TRBV6-5	-	TRBJ2-7	CASRLTGVNEQYF	TGTGCCAGCAGGCTGACAGGGGTGAACGAGCAGTACTTC
-	TRBV7-9	-	TRBJ1-6	CASGFSYNSPLHF	TGTGCCAGTGGTTTCTCCTATAATTCACCCCTCCACTTT
-	TRBV6-6	-	TRBJ2-6	CASSRNGANVLTF	TGTGCCAGCAGCCGAAATGGGGCCAACGTCCTGACTTTC
-	TRBV5-1	once	TRBJ2-7	CASSLGVSSYEQYF	TGCGCCAGCAGCTTAGGCGTGAGCTCCTACGAGCAGTACTTC
TRBD1	TRBV6-6	-	TRBJ1-2	CASSYYTGDYGYTF	TGTGCCAGCAGTTACTATACAGGGGACTATGGCTACACCTTC
-	TRBV19	few	TRBJ1-1	CASSRQLGNPGEAFF	TGTGCCAGTAGTCGGCAATTGGGCAACCCGGGGGAAGCTTTCTTT
-	TRBV6-6	-	TRBJ2-7	CATCSSVHEQYF	TGTGCCACCTGTTCCTCAGTGCACGAGCAGTACTTC
-	TRBV5-1	once	TRBJ1-4	CASSRDRPTNEKLFF	TGCGCCAGCAGCCGCGACAGACCAACTAATGAAAAACTGTTTTTT